This T cell receptor (beta chain) stems from a study of T cells in localized non-small cell lung cancer. Findings and caveats of the study: Of the top 100 tumor clones, median 57 were in adjacent lung, approximately 30 among its top 100.

TCRdb's table, derived via immunoSEQ multiplex PCR, lists solely in-frame clones and lacks some. The profile shows about 21,000 clones, about 87% of them singletons. Comments on this clone: Its antigen is undetermined. This sample also contains other DNA sequences that code for the same CDR3.

The sequence was obtained from a male donor at least 60 years old with stage I squamous cell lung carcinoma. The sample in question was peripheral blood, obtained before any cancer treatment.

The CDR3 coding sequence is TGTGCCAGCAGCTTAGCAGGACGGAACACTGAAGCTTTCTTT. Translated: CASSLAGRNTEAFF. This chain links TRBV11-2 with TRBJ1-1; unclear D gene. The CDR3 spans 14 residues. Germline CDR1 is SGHAT and CDR2 is FQNNGV. V lost 1 base and J lost 1, with 7 bases in between.